This is a list of T cell receptor beta chains from one sample in a study of response to subunit inactivated influenza vaccine. TCRdb reprocessed the RT-PCR reads with MiXCR, giving one entry per CDR3 protein. The profile shows almost 600,000 distinct CDR3 sequences, 12% to 15% of them singletons. Sequences were derived from PBMCs from blood, sampled approximately 13 days after vaccination. Receptors originate from a man aged 45 to 65 who received an inactivated influenza vaccine. Both conserved end residues are part of each CDR3. Only part of the rows carry a size: once, few, many, or a class if the clone is expanded.

>TRBV12-3/TRBV12-4|many|TRBJ2-5
CASKIGTSGLQETQYF
>TRBV6-1|few|TRBJ1-6
CASSRTAGRDSPLHF
>TRBV4-2|many|TRBJ2-1
CASSQDPASVYEQFF
>TRBV7-8|few|TRBJ2-1
CASSSYRGRGNEQFF
>TRBV12-3/TRBV12-4|few|TRBJ2-5
CASTRTGKQQQTQYF
>TRBV20-1|.|TRBJ2-2
CSAVKRGQNTGELFF
>TRBV5-1|.|TRBJ1-6
CASRRGQGVSSPLHF
>TRBV9|few|TRBJ2-7
CASSPRAGLAAYEQYF
>TRBV10-3|.|TRBJ1-5
CAISESGTGNQPQHF
>TRBV7-9|few|TRBJ1-4
CASSRAPAQAEKLFF
>TRBV20-1|.|TRBJ1-5
CSARYRSSNQPQHF
>TRBV20-1|few|TRBJ2-3
CSAYRAGFTDTQYF
>TRBV4-3|.|TRBJ2-7
CASSQDGVTGYEQYF
>TRBV20-1|.|TRBJ2-3
CSARDVLRGDTQYF
>TRBV3-1|few|TRBJ1-1
CASSQAARFPYTEAFF
>TRBV6-4|.|TRBJ2-3
CASSDGTSGGTDTQYF